This TCR beta chain came from a study of blood T cell repertoires in COVID-19. Study in general: PBMCs, B-cell-depleted T cells, or T cells were the source of the cDNA or gDNA that made up the material.

The cohort comprised adults aged about 18 to 90 years residing in 20 to 25 US areas. Categorization into cohorts depended on clinical history that participants reported. Within 2 weeks before study entry, exposed participants met a COVID-19 case. Sequenced by immunoSEQ multiplex PCR; TCRdb stores in-frame clones only, minus some. The data hold some 180,000 clones, with 70% to 80% observed a single time. Per germline, CDR1 LGHNA and CDR2 YSLEER. V shed 4 bases, J shed 3 bases, and the junction held 5 bases outside the gene matches. The CDR3 length is 15 residues. This receptor was taken from a man in his fifties or sixties who had been exposed to COVID-19. This chain connects TRBV4-3 to TRBJ2-1, with 8 bases that match TRBD2. Sequenced: PBMCs or T cells enriched from blood (not recorded which). CDR3 loop: CASSLSGSGYNEQFF. CDR3 bases: TGCGCCAGCAGCCTAAGCGGGAGCGGCTACAATGAGCAGTTCTTC.